These 13 T cell receptor beta chains were all obtained from the same sample, sequenced in a study of blood T cells in healthy people across ages. A second PCR of roughly 7 to 11 cycles used a sample-barcoded 5' primer and a J-beta primer mix. TCRdb re-called the 5' RACE reads with MiXCR, one entry per CDR3 protein. This sample has approximately 800,000 distinct CDR3 sequences, with about 55% found just once. What was sequenced was blood. These TCRs come from an elderly man in good health.

The J gene is TRBJ2-7, the V gene TRBV9, with 7 nucleotides matching TRBD1. V dropped 0 bases and J dropped 0; count of bases not matched to a gene: 9. Germline CDR1 is SGDLS and CDR2 is YYNGEE. The CDR3 loop spans 17 amino acids. The CDR3 loop is CASSVGGQYSSSYEQYF. CDR3 coding DNA: TGTGCCAGCAGCGTAGGGGGACAGTACTCGAGCTCCTACGAGCAGTACTTC.

This chain uses TRBV6-5 with TRBJ2-4, with TRBD2 matching 7 bases. The J call may be mistaken, given a closer DNA end match to TRBJ2-7. Germline V gene lookup returns CDR1 MNHEY and CDR2 SVGAGI. This CDR3 comprises 15 residues. The CDR3 DNA reads TGTGCCAGCAGTTACGGGGCGGGAGCTGGCTACGAGCAGTACTTC. It encodes CASSYGAGAGYEQYF.

The rearrangement links TRBV24-1 to TRBJ2-1; TRBD2 matches 12 bases. V lost 3 bases to trimming and J lost 1 base; unmatched junction nucleotides: 9. This CDR3 has 19 residues. CDR1 and CDR2 (germline): KGHDR, SFDVKD. DNA for the CDR3: TGTGCCACCAGTGATGCGGTCCTAGCGGGAGGGCTTTCCTACAATGAGCAGTTCTTC. Its protein is CATSDAVLAGGLSYNEQFF.

The chain recombines TRBV2 with TRBJ2-3; 8 positions agree with TRBD2. Germline V gene data show CDR1 as SNHLY and CDR2 as FYNNEI. The CDR3 runs to 16 residues. V trimming: 6 bases; J trimming: 2 bases; junction bases outside the gene matches: 10. DNA of the CDR3: TGTGCCAGCAGCGATGGACTAGCCACCCCCACAGATACGCAGTATTTT. It yields the protein CASSDGLATPTDTQYF.

The chain employs TRBV5-1 and TRBJ2-1, with D perhaps TRBD1 (5 bases). The V end lost 0 bases, the J end lost 4 bases, and 14 bases lay between the germline ends. There are 16 residues in the CDR3. Per the germline V gene, CDR1 is SGHRS and CDR2 is YFSETQ. The CDR3 DNA reads TGCGCCAGCAGCTTGGAGTTCAGCAAGGGGTACAATGAGCAGTTCTTC. It translates to CASSLEFSKGYNEQFF. Full variable domain (remainder filled in from reference TRBV5-1 and TRBJ2-1): KAGVTQTPRYLIKTRGQQVTLSCSPISGHRSVSWYQQTPGQGLQFLFEYFSETQRNKGNFPGRFSGRQFSNSRSEMNVSTLELGDSALYLCASSLEFSKGYNEQFFGPGTRLTVL.

J is TRBJ2-3 and V is TRBV7-9; 14 positions match TRBD2. The CDR3 contains 20 residues. The J segment lost 14 bases and the V segment lost 1 base, leaving 23 bases of the junction unmatched. CDR1 and CDR2 (germline): SEHNR, FQNEAQ (reference sequence). The CDR3 reads CASSLVPSGLAGGKHRYAYF. The DNA for the CDR3 is TGTGCCAGCAGCTTAGTGCCCTCTGGACTAGCGGGAGGAAAGCACAGATACGCGTATTTT.

Comment on this clonotype: A much larger clonotype is one base distant, so this may be a read error. The chain combines TRBV20-1 with TRBJ1-6; unclear D gene. In germline, CDR1 is DFQATT, CDR2 SNEGSKA (reference sequence). This CDR3 is built from 14 residues. The DNA of the CDR3 is TGCAGTGCTAGAGTACAGATGATTGGCTCACCCCCCCACTTT. It specifies CSARVQMIGSPPHF.

The CDR3 reads CSAPNFASTDTQYF. CDR3 DNA: TGCAGTGCGCCAAACTTTGCTAGCACAGATACGCAGTATTTT. This chain links TRBV20-1 with TRBJ2-3; D gene ambiguous. Germline V gives CDR1 DFQATT, CDR2 SNEGSKA (reference sequence). The CDR3 covers 14 residues. V lost 6 bases, J lost 0 bases, and 13 bases lay in between.

The chain carries TRBV20-1 and TRBJ2-1, with 9 bases aligning to TRBD2. Germline V lookup: CDR1 DFQATT, CDR2 SNEGSKA (reference sequence). The CDR3 spans 14 residues. V lost 3 bases and J lost 7; bases outside the gene matches: 7. The CDR3 bases are TGCAGTGCTAGTGGCGCTAGCGGGAAGAATGAGCAGTTCTTC. Translated, it gives CSASGASGKNEQFF.

V usage is TRBV20-1 and J usage is TRBJ1-2; D unresolved. The V gene lost 4 bases and the J gene lost 5 bases, with 17 bases spanning the gap. Germline CDR1 is DFQATT and CDR2 is SNEGSKA (reference sequence). CDR3 length: 14 residues. The CDR3 DNA reads TGCAGTGCTAACCTTCGGACCGCGGAATATGGCTACACCTTC. This sequence encodes CSANLRTAEYGYTF.

This clonotype was seen once. V usage is TRBV20-1 and J usage is TRBJ2-2, with D hard to call. The CDR3 has 13 residues. V was shortened by 1 base and J by 7 bases, with 10 bases between the two germline ends. Germline CDR1 and CDR2: DFQATT and SNEGSKA (reference sequence). The CDR3 bases are TGCAGTGCTAGAGGCCCCGTAGTCGGGGAGCTGTTTTTT. Translating it yields CSARGPVVGELFF.

The genes are TRBV3-1 and TRBJ1-1; D is perhaps TRBD1 (5 bases). Trimming cost V 0 bases and J 5 bases, with 25 bases left between them. The CDR3 sequence is 19 residues long. CDR1 is LGHDT, CDR2 YNNKEL, per germline (reference sequence). The CDR3 nucleotides read TGTGCCAGCAGCCAAGATATGGGGATAACGCAGGGCCGGGAGACTGAAGCTTTCTTT. Its protein product is CASSQDMGITQGRETEAFF.

The chain carries TRBV9 and TRBJ2-4; 10 bases align to TRBD1. The DNA end is a closer match to TRBJ2-7, so the J assignment may be wrong. The CDR3 has 15 amino acids. Per the germline V gene, CDR1 is SGDLS and CDR2 is YYNGEE. The CDR3 spells CASSVGGTGVYEQYF. The CDR3, as DNA: TGTGCCAGCAGCGTAGGGGGGACAGGGGTTTACGAGCAGTACTTC.